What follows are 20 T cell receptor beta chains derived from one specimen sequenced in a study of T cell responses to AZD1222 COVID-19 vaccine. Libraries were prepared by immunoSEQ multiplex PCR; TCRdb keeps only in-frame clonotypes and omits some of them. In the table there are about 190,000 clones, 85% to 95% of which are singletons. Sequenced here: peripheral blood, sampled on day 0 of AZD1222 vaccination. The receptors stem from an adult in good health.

CDR3 amino acids: CASSQGQVNSPLHF. The CDR3 DNA reads as TGCGCCAGCAGCCAGGGACAGGTGAATTCACCCCTCCACTTT. The chain recombines TRBV5-1 with TRBJ1-6; 8 nucleotides line up with TRBD1. Germline CDR1 and CDR2: SGHRS and YFSETQ. The CDR3 runs to 14 residues. Germline trimming cut 4 bases from V and 7 bases from J; bases unmatched to any gene: 4.

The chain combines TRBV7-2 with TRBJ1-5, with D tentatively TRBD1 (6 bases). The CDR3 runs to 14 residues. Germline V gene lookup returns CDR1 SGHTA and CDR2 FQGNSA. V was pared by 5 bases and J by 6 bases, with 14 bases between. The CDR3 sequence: CASSPRQEPQPQHF. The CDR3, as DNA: TGTGCCAGCAGCCCCCGACAGGAGCCTCAGCCCCAGCATTTT.

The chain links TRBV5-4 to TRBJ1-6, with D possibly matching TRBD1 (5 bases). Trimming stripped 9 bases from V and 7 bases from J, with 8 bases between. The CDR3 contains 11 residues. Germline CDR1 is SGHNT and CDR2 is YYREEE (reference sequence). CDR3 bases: TGTGCCACACAGGAGAATTCACCCCTCCACTTT. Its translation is CATQENSPLHF.

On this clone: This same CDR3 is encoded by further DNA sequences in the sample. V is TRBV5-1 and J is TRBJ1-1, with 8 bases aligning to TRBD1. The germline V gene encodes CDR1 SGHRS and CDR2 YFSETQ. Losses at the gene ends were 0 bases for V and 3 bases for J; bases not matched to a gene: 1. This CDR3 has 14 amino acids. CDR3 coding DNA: TGCGCCAGCAGCTTGGCAGGGGGCGACACTGAAGCTTTCTTT. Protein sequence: CASSLAGGDTEAFF.

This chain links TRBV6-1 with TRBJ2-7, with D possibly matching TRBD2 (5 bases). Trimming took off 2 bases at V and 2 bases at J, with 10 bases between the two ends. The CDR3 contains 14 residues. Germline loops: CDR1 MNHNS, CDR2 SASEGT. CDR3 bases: TGTGCCAGCAGTGAACCGGGGTACACCTACGAGCAGTACTTC. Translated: CASSEPGYTYEQYF.

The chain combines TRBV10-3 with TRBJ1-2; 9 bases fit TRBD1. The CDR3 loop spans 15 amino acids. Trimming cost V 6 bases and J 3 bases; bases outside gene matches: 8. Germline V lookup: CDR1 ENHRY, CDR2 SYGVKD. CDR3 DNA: TGTGCCATCAGGACGGGACAGGGACAGGACTATGGCTACACCTTC. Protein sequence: CAIRTGQGQDYGYTF.

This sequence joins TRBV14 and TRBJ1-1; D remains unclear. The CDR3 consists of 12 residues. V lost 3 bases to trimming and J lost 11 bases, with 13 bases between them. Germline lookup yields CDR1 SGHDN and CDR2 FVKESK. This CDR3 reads CASSHERREAFF. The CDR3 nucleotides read TGTGCCAGCAGCCACGAAAGAAGGGAGGCTTTCTTT.

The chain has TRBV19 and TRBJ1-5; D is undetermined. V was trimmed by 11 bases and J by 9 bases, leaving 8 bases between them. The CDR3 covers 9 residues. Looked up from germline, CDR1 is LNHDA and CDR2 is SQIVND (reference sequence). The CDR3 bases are TGTGCCGGACCTCGGCCCCAGCATTTT. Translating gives CAGPRPQHF.

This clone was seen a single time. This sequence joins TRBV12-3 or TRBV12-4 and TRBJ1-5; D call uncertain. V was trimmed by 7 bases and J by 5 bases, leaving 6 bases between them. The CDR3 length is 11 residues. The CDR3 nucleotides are TGTGCCAGCATGGACGATCAGCCCCAGCATTTT. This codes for CASMDDQPQHF.

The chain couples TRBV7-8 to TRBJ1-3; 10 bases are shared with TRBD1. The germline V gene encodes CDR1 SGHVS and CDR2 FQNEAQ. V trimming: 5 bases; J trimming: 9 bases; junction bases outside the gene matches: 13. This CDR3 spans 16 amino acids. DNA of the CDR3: TGTGCCAGCAGCCTTAGATCCGGGACAGGGGAAGTCACCATATATTTT. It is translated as CASSLRSGTGEVTIYF.

The CDR3 DNA reads as TGTGCCAGCAGGTATACGGCCGGAGGGGGTAGCGGCTACACCTTC. Its protein product is CASRYTAGGGSGYTF. V usage is TRBV3-1 (or the pseudogene TRBV3-2) and J usage is TRBJ1-2; a possible D gene is TRBD1 (6 bases). V was cut by 6 bases and J by 8 bases, with 22 bases left in between. Germline loops: CDR1 LGHDT, CDR2 YNNKEL (reference sequence). This CDR3 is 15 amino acids long.

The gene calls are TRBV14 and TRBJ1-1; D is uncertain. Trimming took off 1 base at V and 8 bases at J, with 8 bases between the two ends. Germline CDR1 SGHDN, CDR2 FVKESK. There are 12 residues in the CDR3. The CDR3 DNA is TGTGCCAGCAGCCAAGGAGGTCTCGAAGCTTTCTTT. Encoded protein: CASSQGGLEAFF. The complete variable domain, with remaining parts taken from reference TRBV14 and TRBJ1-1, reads EAGVTQFPSHSVIEKGQTVTLRCDPISGHDNLYWYRRVMGKEIKFLLHFVKESKQDESGMPNNRFLAERTGGTYSTLKVQPAELEDSGVYFCASSQGGLEAFFGQGTRLTVV.

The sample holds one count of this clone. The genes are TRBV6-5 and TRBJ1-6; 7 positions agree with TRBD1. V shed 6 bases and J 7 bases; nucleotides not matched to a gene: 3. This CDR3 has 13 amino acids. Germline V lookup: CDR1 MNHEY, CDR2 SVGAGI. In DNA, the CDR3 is TGTGCCAGCAGCAGGGACAGAAATTCACCCCTCCACTTT. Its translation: CASSRDRNSPLHF.

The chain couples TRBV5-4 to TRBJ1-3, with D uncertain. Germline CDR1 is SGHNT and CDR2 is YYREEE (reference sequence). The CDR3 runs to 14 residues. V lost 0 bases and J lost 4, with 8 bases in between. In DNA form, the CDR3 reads TGTGCCAGCAGCTTGGACAGTCCCGGAAACACCATATATTTT. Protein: CASSLDSPGNTIYF.

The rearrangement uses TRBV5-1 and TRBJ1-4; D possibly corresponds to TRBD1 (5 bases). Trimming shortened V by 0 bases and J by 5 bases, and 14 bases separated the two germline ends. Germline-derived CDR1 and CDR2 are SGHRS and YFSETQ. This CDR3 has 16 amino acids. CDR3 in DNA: TGCGCCAGCAGCTTGGATCAGGGAGGGCGGAATGAAAAACTGTTTTTT. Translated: CASSLDQGGRNEKLFF.

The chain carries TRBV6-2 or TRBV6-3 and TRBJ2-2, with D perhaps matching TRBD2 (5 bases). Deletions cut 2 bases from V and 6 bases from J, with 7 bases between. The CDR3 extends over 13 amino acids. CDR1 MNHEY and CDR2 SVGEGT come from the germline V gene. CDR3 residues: CASSYRGAGELFF. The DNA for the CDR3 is TGTGCCAGCAGTTACCGGGGTGCCGGGGAGCTGTTTTTT.

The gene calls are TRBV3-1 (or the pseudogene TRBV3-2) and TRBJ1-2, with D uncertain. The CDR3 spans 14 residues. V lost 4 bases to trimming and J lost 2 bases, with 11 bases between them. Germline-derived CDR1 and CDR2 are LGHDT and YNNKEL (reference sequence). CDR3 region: CASSLGLENYGYTF. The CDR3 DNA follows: TGTGCCAGCAGCCTCGGACTGGAAAACTATGGCTACACCTTC.

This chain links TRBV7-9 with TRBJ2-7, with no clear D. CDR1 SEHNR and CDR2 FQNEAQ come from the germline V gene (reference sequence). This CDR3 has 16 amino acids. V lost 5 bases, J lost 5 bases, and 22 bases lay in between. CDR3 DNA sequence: TGTGCCAGCAGCCCCGTGGTGGGATACCTAATCCACGAGCAGTACTTC. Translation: CASSPVVGYLIHEQYF.

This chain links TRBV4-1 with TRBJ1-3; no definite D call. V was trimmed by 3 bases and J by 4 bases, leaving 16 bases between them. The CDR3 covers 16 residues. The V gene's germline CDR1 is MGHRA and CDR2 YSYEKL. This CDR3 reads CASSQDREGPGNTIYF. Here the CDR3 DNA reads TGCGCCAGCAGCCAGGATCGGGAGGGTCCGGGAAACACCATATATTTT.

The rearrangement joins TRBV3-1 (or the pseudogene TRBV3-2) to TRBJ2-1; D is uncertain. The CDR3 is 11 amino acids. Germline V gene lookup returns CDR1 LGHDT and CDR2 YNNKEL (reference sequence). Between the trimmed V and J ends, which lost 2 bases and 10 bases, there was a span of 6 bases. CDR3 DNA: TGTGCCAGCAGCCAACACGGGGAGCAGTTCTTC. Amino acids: CASSQHGEQFF.